This T cell receptor beta chain was recovered during a study of vaccination and CD4 T cells after COVID-19. On the study more broadly: The peptides that stimulated the cells were overlapping spike peptides from SARS-CoV-2, HCoV-NL63, HCoV-OC43 and HCoV-229E. Study results and limitations: The study found that a median approximately 84% of reactive clones in convalescent patients appeared only post-vaccination.

Indicated treatment: roughly 10-day PBMC culture with coronavirus spike peptide pools or control peptides (ViraFEST assay). The CDR3 totals 15 residues. The germline CDR1 and CDR2 sequences are SGHRS and YFSETQ. Trimming shortened V by 4 bases and J by 7 bases, and 15 bases separated the two germline ends. Sequenced with the Oncomine TCR Beta short-read assay was DNA taken from cultured CD4+ T cells. Each CDR3 protein is one row after TCRdb ran MiXCR on the PCR reads. The sample has around 10,000 distinct CDR3 sequences; 43% are singletons. A remark on this clonotype: Its antigen is still unknown.

The sequenced sample consisted of CD4+ T cells from blood, cultured in vitro. The gene calls are TRBV5-1 and TRBJ1-6; D is possibly TRBD1 (6 bases). The TCR comes from a human donor who had recovered from COVID-19. The CDR3 region is CASSPNAQGNSPLHF. In nucleotides, the CDR3 is TGCGCCAGCAGCCCAAATGCACAGGGAAATTCACCCCTCCACTTT.